The next 32 T cell receptor beta chains were all read from a single sample in a study of human T cells and chemical hapten exposure. Described time point: patch test 2, 6 weeks after DPC sensitization. Sample treatment: therapeutic diphenylcyclopropenone sensitization with weekly scalp DPC. One entry per CDR3 protein, called by TCRdb with MiXCR from the RACE reads. Counted here are fewer than 85,000 distinct CDR3 sequences, around a tenth occurring once; the ten biggest clones make up around 1.6%. The sequencing used whole blood, collected in connection with sensitization to the hapten diphenylcyclopropenone (DPC). These receptors originate from a man younger than 35 with alopecia areata. Some clones in this sample may be carry-over from other donors' samples.

This clonotype was picked up a small number of times. The chain is built from TRBV5-5 and TRBJ2-3; 7 positions match TRBD2. The germline CDR1 and CDR2 sequences are SGHKS and YYEKEE (reference sequence). With V trimmed by 1 base and J by 2 bases, 4 bases remained unmatched. This CDR3 contains 15 residues. CDR3 sequence reads: CASSLLAVNTDTQYF. CDR3 nucleotide sequence: TGTGCCAGCAGCTTGCTAGCGGTTAACACAGATACGCAGTATTTT.

This clonotype was observed at least ten times. The CDR3 protein is CSEDRSGTQYF. The CDR3 coding sequence is TGCAGCGAAGACCGGTCGGGGACCCAGTACTTC. The genes are TRBV29-1 and TRBJ2-5; D uncertain. V was pared by 7 bases and J by 7 bases, with 13 bases between. The germline V gene encodes CDR1 SQVTM and CDR2 ANQGSEA. This CDR3 has 11 amino acids.

This clonotype was seen only a few times. The chain links TRBV7-7 to TRBJ2-7; TRBD1 might be the D (5 bases). The CDR3 contains 15 residues. The ends were cut back, 1 base at V and 3 bases at J, with 13 bases in the middle. Germline CDR1 and CDR2: SSHAT and FNYEAQ (reference sequence). In nucleotides, the CDR3 is TGTGCCAGCAGCTTAGGCCAGGGTCCCTACTACGAGCAGTACTTC. Translation gives CASSLGQGPYYEQYF.

This clonotype was seen a few times. In DNA, the CDR3 is TGCGCCAGCAGCCTCCATAGGGGGGAGGCAACAGCTTTCTTT. Its translation is CASSLHRGEATAFF. The chain couples TRBV4-1 to TRBJ1-1, with a tentative D call TRBD1 (6 bases). The CDR3 runs 14 residues. Trimming cost V 4 bases and J 10 bases, with 19 bases left between them. Germline CDR1 is MGHRA and CDR2 is YSYEKL.

V and J are TRBV19 and TRBJ1-5; no definite D call. Germline-derived CDR1 and CDR2 are LNHDA and SQIVND (reference sequence). The CDR3 has 15 residues. The V gene lost 0 bases and the J gene lost 5 bases, with 11 bases spanning the gap. The CDR3 DNA follows: TGTGCCAGTAGTATAGATCGGGAGGGTCATCAGCCCCAGCATTTT. It translates to CASSIDREGHQPQHF.

This clonotype occurred many times. The V and J genes are TRBV5-5 and TRBJ2-1; D is unclear. Germline CDR1 is SGHKS and CDR2 is YYEKEE (reference sequence). The CDR3 has 14 residues. V lost 0 bases, J lost 8 bases, and 12 bases lay in between. The CDR3 here is CASSLGGLVDEQFF. In DNA, the CDR3 is TGTGCCAGCAGCTTGGGGGGTTTGGTGGATGAGCAGTTCTTC.

The genes are TRBV18 and TRBJ2-7; D possibly corresponds to TRBD1 (5 bases). Germline loops: CDR1 KGHSH, CDR2 LQKENI. V lost 4 bases to trimming and J lost 5 bases, with 6 bases between them. The CDR3 has 11 residues. The CDR3 sequence is CASSRQNEQYF. The DNA for the CDR3 is TGTGCCAGCTCACGACAGAACGAGCAGTACTTC.

CDR3 loop: CASSLAAGAEAFF. CDR3 DNA sequence: TGCGCCAGCAGCTTGGCGGCAGGCGCTGAAGCTTTCTTT. The gene calls are TRBV5-1 and TRBJ1-1, with D hard to call. The V gene's germline CDR1 is SGHRS and CDR2 YFSETQ. The V end lost 0 bases, the J end lost 6 bases, and 9 bases lay between the germline ends. The CDR3 loop spans 13 amino acids. The variable domain in full, with the rest retrieved from reference TRBV5-1 and TRBJ1-1, is KAGVTQTPRYLIKTRGQQVTLSCSPISGHRSVSWYQQTPGQGLQFLFEYFSETQRNKGNFPGRFSGRQFSNSRSEMNVSTLELGDSALYLCASSLAAGAEAFFGQGTRLTVV.

The rearrangement joins TRBV7-9 to TRBJ1-5; no definite D call. Germline assignment: CDR1 SEHNR and CDR2 FQNEAQ (reference sequence). The CDR3 is 17 amino acids. Trimming shortened V by 0 bases and J by 2 bases, and 14 bases separated the two germline ends. The CDR3 is CASSLADRGRGNQPQHF. In nucleotides, the CDR3 is TGTGCCAGCAGCTTAGCGGACCGCGGGAGGGGCAATCAGCCCCAGCATTTT.

The chain employs TRBV9 and TRBJ1-1, with 10 bases matching TRBD1. This CDR3 spans 16 amino acids. Germline loops: CDR1 SGDLS, CDR2 YYNGEE. Trimming took 3 bases from V and 2 from J; bases not matched to a gene: 7. CDR3 region: CASSATGQGFNTEAFF. Here the CDR3 DNA reads TGTGCCAGCAGCGCGACGGGACAGGGGTTTAACACTGAAGCTTTCTTT.

Ten or more counts support this clonotype. The chain recombines TRBV4-1 with TRBJ2-7, with 12 bases that match TRBD1. J was trimmed by 7 bases and V by 3 bases; bases with no gene match: 7. The CDR3 contains 15 residues. In germline, CDR1 is MGHRA, CDR2 YSYEKL. The CDR3 is CASSHPGQGAREQYF. In DNA, the CDR3 is TGCGCCAGCAGCCACCCGGGACAGGGGGCGCGAGAGCAGTACTTC.

V is TRBV29-1 and J is TRBJ2-1, with 13 bases that match TRBD2. The length of the CDR3 is 12 residues. The germline gives CDR1 SQVTM, CDR2 ANQGSEA. J lost 6 bases, V lost 7 bases, and 0 bases had no gene match. The DNA for the CDR3 is TGCAGCGGACTAGCGGGGGGCAATGAGCAGTTCTTC. Protein product: CSGLAGGNEQFF.

This clonotype has more than one count but fewer than ten. V gene TRBV5-5 combines with J gene TRBJ2-7; TRBD1 is a possible D gene (6 bases). The CDR3 is made up of 12 amino acids. V lost 4 bases and J lost 6, with 11 bases in between. The germline gives CDR1 SGHKS, CDR2 YYEKEE (reference sequence). The CDR3 region is CASSQDRGEQYV. Here the CDR3 DNA reads TGTGCCAGCAGCCAGGACAGAGGCGAGCAGTACGTC.

The sample holds a few counts of this clonotype. V is TRBV5-4 and J is TRBJ2-7; possibly TRBD1 or TRBD2 for D (5 bases each). Trimming pared 4 bases from V and 0 bases from J, leaving 5 bases between. CDR1 SGHNT and CDR2 YYREEE come from the germline V gene (reference sequence). The CDR3 sequence is 12 residues long. CDR3 sequence reads: CASSGTSYEQYF. CDR3 DNA sequence: TGTGCCAGCAGCGGGACCTCCTACGAGCAGTACTTC.

The table lists this clonotype with a few counts. The chain carries TRBV6-1 and TRBJ1-2; D is undetermined. V was shortened by 5 bases and J by 7 bases, with 14 bases between the two germline ends. The germline CDR1 and CDR2 sequences are MNHNS and SASEGT. The CDR3 contains 13 residues. The CDR3 is CASSPSIEGGYTF. DNA of the CDR3: TGTGCCAGCAGTCCCTCCATTGAGGGTGGCTACACCTTC.

This clonotype has a count of ten or more. The V and J genes are TRBV7-9 and TRBJ2-2, with a tentative D call TRBD2 (5 bases). CDR3 size: 13 residues. Germline V gene lookup returns CDR1 SEHNR and CDR2 FQNEAQ (reference sequence). Trimming shortened V by 5 bases and J by 2 bases, and 6 bases separated the two germline ends. CDR3 nucleotides: TGTGCCAGCAGCCGGGGAAACACCGGGGAGCTGTTTTTT. Translating it yields CASSRGNTGELFF.

Judged by abundance, this clonotype is medium-sized. The chain uses TRBV5-1 and TRBJ2-2; D is unclear. The germline V gene has CDR1 SGHRS and CDR2 YFSETQ. There are 16 residues in the CDR3. Trimming removed 3 bases from V and 0 bases from J, with 12 bases in between. In nucleotides, the CDR3 is TGCGCCAGCAGCTCCCGGCAGAACGCGAACACCGGGGAGCTGTTTTTT. This codes for CASSSRQNANTGELFF.

This clonotype was found a few times. The chain's CDR3 is CSAAPGQGGNTEAFF. In DNA, the CDR3 is TGCAGTGCTGCTCCGGGACAGGGCGGGAACACTGAAGCTTTCTTT. J is TRBJ1-1 and V is TRBV20-1, with 9 bases aligning to TRBD1. There are 15 residues in the CDR3. Germline CDR1 and CDR2: DFQATT and SNEGSKA (reference sequence). V trimming: 5 bases; J trimming: 1 base; junction bases outside the gene matches: 8.

This clonotype was observed a few times. The chain employs TRBV20-1 and TRBJ1-2; 7 nucleotides line up with TRBD1. CDR3 length: 13 residues. Trimming at V came to 2 bases and at J to 6 bases, leaving 6 bases not matched to a gene. In germline, CDR1 is DFQATT, CDR2 SNEGSKA (reference sequence). DNA of the CDR3: TGCAGTGCTAGACCCGACAGGGACAATGGCTACACCTTC. Encoded protein: CSARPDRDNGYTF.

This clonotype was picked up one time. This chain connects TRBV10-3 to TRBJ2-1; 7 nucleotides align to TRBD2. J lost 6 bases, V lost 4 bases, and 0 bases had no gene match. Looked up from germline, CDR1 is ENHRY and CDR2 is SYGVKD. CDR3 size: 12 residues. The CDR3 spells CAISGEGNEQFF. CDR3 nucleotides: TGTGCCATCAGTGGGGAGGGCAATGAGCAGTTCTTC.

This clonotype was picked up many times. The genes are TRBV11-2 and TRBJ2-1; unclear D gene. From germline, CDR1 is SGHAT and CDR2 FQNNGV. This CDR3 has 15 amino acids. Trimming removed 1 base from V and 6 bases from J, with 13 bases in between. CDR3 DNA sequence: TGTGCCAGCAGCTTAGGGGGTCAAGGGTCCAATGAGCAGTTCTTC. Translating it yields CASSLGGQGSNEQFF.

This clonotype was seen ten or more times. This chain joins TRBV6-5 and TRBJ2-2; possible D gene TRBD1, 6 bases. The V gene lost 5 bases and the J gene lost 4 bases, with 11 bases spanning the gap. Germline-derived CDR1 and CDR2 are MNHEY and SVGAGI. The CDR3 is 14 amino acids. Written as DNA, the CDR3 is TGTGCCAGCAGTCATCACAGGGCCACCGGGGAGCTGTTTTTT. Amino acids: CASSHHRATGELFF.

The rearrangement joins TRBV4-3 to TRBJ2-7; D could derive from TRBD1 or TRBD2 (6 bases each). Germline lookup yields CDR1 LGHNA and CDR2 YSLEER. The CDR3 extends over 15 amino acids. The germline V and J ends were trimmed by 4 bases and 3 bases, with 16 bases remaining between them. The DNA for the CDR3 is TGCGCCAGCAGCCCCTGGAGGGGGGCCGGCTACGAGCAGTACTTC. Translated: CASSPWRGAGYEQYF.

This clonotype was counted a few times. The chain recombines TRBV10-1 with TRBJ1-5, with a tentative D call TRBD1 (5 bases). The CDR3 is made up of 15 amino acids. Germline values: CDR1 WNHNN, CDR2 SYGVQD (reference sequence). The V gene lost 3 bases and the J gene lost 2 bases, with 11 bases spanning the gap. In nucleotides, the CDR3 is TGCGCCAGCAGTGAAGGGGACGGCCGCAATCAGCCCCAGCATTTT. Amino acid sequence: CASSEGDGRNQPQHF.

The chain combines TRBV28 with TRBJ2-7, with 7 positions matching TRBD2. The length of the CDR3 is 13 residues. Looked up from germline, CDR1 is MDHEN and CDR2 is SYDVKM. CDR3 sequence (DNA): TGTGCTACAATGTCGGGGGGCTCCTACGAGCAGTACTTC. Amino acid sequence: CATMSGGSYEQYF.

This sequence joins TRBV27 and TRBJ2-1; tentative D call: TRBD2 (6 bases). Germline V lookup: CDR1 MNHEY, CDR2 SMNVEV (reference sequence). Trimming took off 3 bases at V and 0 bases at J, with 12 bases between the two ends. This CDR3 is built from 16 residues. The DNA for the CDR3 is TGTGCCAGCAGTTTTTTGGCGGGGCTCTCCTACAATGAGCAGTTCTTC. As protein: CASSFLAGLSYNEQFF.

This chain joins TRBV28 and TRBJ2-7; tentatively, D is TRBD1 (5 bases). This CDR3 is built from 14 residues. CDR1 MDHEN and CDR2 SYDVKM come from the germline V gene. V gave up 2 bases and J gave up 2 bases, with 10 bases separating them. The CDR3 nucleotides are TGTGCCAGCAGTTTACCCGACAGAACCTACGAGCAGTACTTC. It specifies CASSLPDRTYEQYF.

In its sample, this clonotype was seen many times. The chain carries TRBV19 and TRBJ2-3, with TRBD2 matching 8 bases. With V trimmed by 6 bases and J by 7 bases, 12 bases remained unmatched. Germline assignment: CDR1 LNHDA and CDR2 SQIVND (reference sequence). CDR3 size: 15 residues. CDR3 in DNA: TGTGCCAGTAGAGCGGGAGCGGGGGTCCCATATACGCAGTATTTT. This codes for CASRAGAGVPYTQYF.

This clonotype has only a few counts. J is TRBJ2-1 and V is TRBV29-1, with a possible D match to TRBD1 (5 bases). Germline CDR1 and CDR2: SQVTM and ANQGSEA. This CDR3 has 15 amino acids. The V gene lost 0 bases and the J gene lost 6 bases, with 15 bases spanning the gap. The CDR3 here is CSVEDLGRAGNEQFF. Written as DNA, the CDR3 is TGCAGCGTTGAAGATCTCGGCAGGGCCGGCAATGAGCAGTTCTTC.

Note on this clonotype: A read error may explain this, as a much larger clone is one base away. J is TRBJ2-1 and V is TRBV7-8; the match to TRBD2 covers 9 bases. Looked up from germline, CDR1 is SGHVS and CDR2 is FQNEAQ. CDR3 length: 15 amino acids. The CDR3: CASSLALAGNNEQIF. In DNA form, the CDR3 reads TGTGCCAGCAGCTTAGCGCTAGCGGGGAACAATGAGCAGATCTTC.

This clonotype was seen only a few times. CDR3 sequence reads: CASSRRGEETQYF. CDR3 DNA: TGTGCCAGCAGCCGCAGGGGAGAAGAGACCCAGTACTTC. The V gene is TRBV7-9, the J gene TRBJ2-5; D perhaps matches TRBD1 (6 bases). The CDR3 contains 13 residues. Per the germline V gene, CDR1 is SEHNR and CDR2 is FQNEAQ (reference sequence). V lost 5 bases and J lost 3, with 10 bases in between.

This clonotype appeared a few times. The V call is TRBV4-1, the J call TRBJ1-1; TRBD1 matches 8 bases. CDR1 and CDR2 (germline): MGHRA, YSYEKL. The CDR3 has 14 residues. Trimming cost V 3 bases and J 1 base; bases outside gene matches: 1. The CDR3 region is CASSQGQANTEAFF. In DNA form, the CDR3 reads TGCGCCAGCAGCCAGGGACAGGCGAACACTGAAGCTTTCTTT.